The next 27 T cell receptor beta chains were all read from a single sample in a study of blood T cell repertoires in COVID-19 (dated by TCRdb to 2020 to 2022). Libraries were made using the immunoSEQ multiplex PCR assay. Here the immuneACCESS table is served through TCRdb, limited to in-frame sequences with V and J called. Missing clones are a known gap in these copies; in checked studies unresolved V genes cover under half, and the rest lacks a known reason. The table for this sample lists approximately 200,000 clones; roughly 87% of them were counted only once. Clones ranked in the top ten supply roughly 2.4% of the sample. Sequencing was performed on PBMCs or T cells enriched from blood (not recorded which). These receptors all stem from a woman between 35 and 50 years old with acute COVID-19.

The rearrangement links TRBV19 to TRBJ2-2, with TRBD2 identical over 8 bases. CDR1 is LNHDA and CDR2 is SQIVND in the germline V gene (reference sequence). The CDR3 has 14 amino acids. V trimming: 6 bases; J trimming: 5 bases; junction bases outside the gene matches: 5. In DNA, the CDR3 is TGTGCCAGTAGAACAACGGGAGGGACCGGGGAGCTGTTTTTT. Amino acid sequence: CASRTTGGTGELFF.

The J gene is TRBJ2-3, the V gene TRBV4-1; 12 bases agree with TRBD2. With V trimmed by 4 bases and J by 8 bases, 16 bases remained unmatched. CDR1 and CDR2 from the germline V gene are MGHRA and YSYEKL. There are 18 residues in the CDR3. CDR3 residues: CASSPKSPSGGVEGTQYF. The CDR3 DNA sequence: TGCGCCAGCAGCCCGAAGTCCCCTAGCGGGGGGGTAGAGGGTACGCAGTATTTT.

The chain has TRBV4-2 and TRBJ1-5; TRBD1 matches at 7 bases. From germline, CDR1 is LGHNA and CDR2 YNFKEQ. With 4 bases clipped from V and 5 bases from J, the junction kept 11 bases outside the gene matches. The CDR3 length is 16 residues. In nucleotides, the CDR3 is TGTGCCAGCAGCCCTAACAGGGGCGGCGGTGATCAGCCCCAGCATTTT. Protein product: CASSPNRGGGDQPQHF.

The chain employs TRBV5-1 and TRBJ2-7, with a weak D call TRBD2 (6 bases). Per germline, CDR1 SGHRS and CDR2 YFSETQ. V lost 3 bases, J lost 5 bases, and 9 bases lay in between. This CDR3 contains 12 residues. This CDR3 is CASSWSGDEQYF. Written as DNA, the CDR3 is TGCGCCAGCAGCTGGTCGGGGGACGAGCAGTACTTC.

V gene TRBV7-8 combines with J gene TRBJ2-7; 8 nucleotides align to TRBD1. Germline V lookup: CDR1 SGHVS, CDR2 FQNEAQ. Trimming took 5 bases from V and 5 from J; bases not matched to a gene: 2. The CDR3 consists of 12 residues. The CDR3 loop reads CASSPGGHEQYF. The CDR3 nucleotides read TGTGCCAGCAGCCCAGGGGGCCACGAGCAGTACTTC.

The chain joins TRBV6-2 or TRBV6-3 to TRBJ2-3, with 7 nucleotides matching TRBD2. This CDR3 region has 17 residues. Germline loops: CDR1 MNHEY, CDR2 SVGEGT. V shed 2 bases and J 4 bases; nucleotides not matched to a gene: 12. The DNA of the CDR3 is TGTGCCAGCAGTTACGCTCCGCGCGGGAGAGGCGCAGATACGCAGTATTTT. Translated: CASSYAPRGRGADTQYF.

The CDR3 here is CASSFQGALIETQYF. The CDR3 DNA sequence: TGCGCCAGCAGCTTTCAGGGGGCGCTTATTGAGACCCAGTACTTC. This chain joins TRBV5-1 and TRBJ2-5; 8 bases map to TRBD1. There are 15 residues in the CDR3. Germline CDR1 and CDR2: SGHRS and YFSETQ. Trimming at V came to 2 bases and at J to 5 bases, leaving 8 bases not matched to a gene. Together with reference TRBV5-1 and TRBJ2-5, the CDR3 gives the full variable domain: KAGVTQTPRYLIKTRGQQVTLSCSPISGHRSVSWYQQTPGQGLQFLFEYFSETQRNKGNFPGRFSGRQFSNSRSEMNVSTLELGDSALYLCASSFQGALIETQYFGPGTRLLVL.

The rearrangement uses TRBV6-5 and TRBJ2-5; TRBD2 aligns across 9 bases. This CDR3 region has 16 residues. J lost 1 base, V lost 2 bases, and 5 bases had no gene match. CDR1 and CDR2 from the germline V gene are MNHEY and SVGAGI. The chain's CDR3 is CASSYRSSGGQETQYF. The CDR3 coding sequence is TGTGCCAGCAGTTACAGAAGTAGCGGGGGCCAAGAGACCCAGTACTTC.

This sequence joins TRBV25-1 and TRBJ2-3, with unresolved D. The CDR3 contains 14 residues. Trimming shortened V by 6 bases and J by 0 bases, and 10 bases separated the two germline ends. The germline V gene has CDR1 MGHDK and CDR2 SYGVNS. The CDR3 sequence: CASRSRTSTDTQYF. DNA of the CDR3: TGTGCCAGCAGATCAAGAACTAGCACAGATACGCAGTATTTT. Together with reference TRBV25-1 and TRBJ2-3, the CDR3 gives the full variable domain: EADIYQTPRYLVIGTGKKITLECSQTMGHDKMYWYQQDPGMELHLIHYSYGVNSTEKGDLSSESTVSRIRTEHFPLTLESARPSHTSQYLCASRSRTSTDTQYFGPGTRLTVL.

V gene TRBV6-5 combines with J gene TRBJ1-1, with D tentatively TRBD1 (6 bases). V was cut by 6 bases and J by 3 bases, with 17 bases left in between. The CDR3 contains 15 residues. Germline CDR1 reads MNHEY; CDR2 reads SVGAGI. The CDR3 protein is CASSQQGVGDTEAFF. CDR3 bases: TGTGCCAGCAGCCAACAGGGAGTAGGGGACACTGAAGCTTTCTTT.

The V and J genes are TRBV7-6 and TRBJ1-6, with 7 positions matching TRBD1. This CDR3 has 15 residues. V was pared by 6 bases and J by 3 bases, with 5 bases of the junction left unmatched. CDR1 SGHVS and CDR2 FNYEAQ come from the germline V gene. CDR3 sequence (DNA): TGTGCCAGCAGACACCGGGACAGCTATAATTCACCCCTCCACTTT. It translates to CASRHRDSYNSPLHF.

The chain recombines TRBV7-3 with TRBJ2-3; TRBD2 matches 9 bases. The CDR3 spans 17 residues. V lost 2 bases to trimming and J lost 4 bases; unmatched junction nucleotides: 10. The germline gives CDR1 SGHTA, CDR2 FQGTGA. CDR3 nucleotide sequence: TGTGCCAGCAGCTTAGTTAGTAGCGGGAGCCTCGCAGATACGCAGTATTTT. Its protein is CASSLVSSGSLADTQYF.

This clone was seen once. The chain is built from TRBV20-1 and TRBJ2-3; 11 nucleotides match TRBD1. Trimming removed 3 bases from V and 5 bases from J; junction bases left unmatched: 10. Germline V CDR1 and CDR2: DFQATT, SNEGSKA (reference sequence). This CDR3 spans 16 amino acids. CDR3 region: CSASLRTGGTLDTQYF. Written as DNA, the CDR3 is TGCAGTGCTAGTCTAAGGACAGGGGGCACTTTAGATACGCAGTATTTT.

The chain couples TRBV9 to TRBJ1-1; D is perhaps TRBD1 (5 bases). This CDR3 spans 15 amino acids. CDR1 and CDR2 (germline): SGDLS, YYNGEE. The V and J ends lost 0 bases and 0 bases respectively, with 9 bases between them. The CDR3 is CASSVEGRVNTEAFF. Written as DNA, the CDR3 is TGTGCCAGCAGCGTAGAGGGCAGGGTGAACACTGAAGCTTTCTTT.

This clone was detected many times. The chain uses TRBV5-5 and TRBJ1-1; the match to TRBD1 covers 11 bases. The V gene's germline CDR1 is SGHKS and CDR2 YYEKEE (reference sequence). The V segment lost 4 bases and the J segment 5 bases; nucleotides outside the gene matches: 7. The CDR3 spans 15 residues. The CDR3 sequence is CASSATGTGGTEAFF. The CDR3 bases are TGTGCCAGCAGCGCAACCGGGACAGGGGGAACTGAAGCTTTCTTT.

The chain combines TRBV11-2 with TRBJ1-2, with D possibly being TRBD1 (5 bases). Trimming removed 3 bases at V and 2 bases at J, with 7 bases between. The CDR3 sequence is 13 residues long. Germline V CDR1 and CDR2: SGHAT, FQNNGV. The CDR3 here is CASSFDRNYGYTF. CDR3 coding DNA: TGTGCCAGCAGCTTCGACAGAAACTATGGCTACACCTTC.

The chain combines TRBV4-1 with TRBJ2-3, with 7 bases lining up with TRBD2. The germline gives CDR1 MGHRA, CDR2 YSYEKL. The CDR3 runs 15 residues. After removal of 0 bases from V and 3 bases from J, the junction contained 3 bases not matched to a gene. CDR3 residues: CASSQERGFTDTQYF. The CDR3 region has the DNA TGCGCCAGCAGCCAAGAGCGGGGGTTTACAGATACGCAGTATTTT.

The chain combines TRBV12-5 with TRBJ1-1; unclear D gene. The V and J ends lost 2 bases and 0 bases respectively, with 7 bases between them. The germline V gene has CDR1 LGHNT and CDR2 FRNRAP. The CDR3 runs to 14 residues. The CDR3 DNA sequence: TGTGCTAGTGGTTTGCCCACTATGAACACTGAAGCTTTCTTT. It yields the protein CASGLPTMNTEAFF. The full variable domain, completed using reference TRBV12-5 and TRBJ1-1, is DARVTQTPRHKVTEMGQEVTMRCQPILGHNTVFWYRQTMMQGLELLAYFRNRAPLDDSGMPKDRFSAEMPDATLATLKIQPSEPRDSAVYFCASGLPTMNTEAFFGQGTRLTVV.

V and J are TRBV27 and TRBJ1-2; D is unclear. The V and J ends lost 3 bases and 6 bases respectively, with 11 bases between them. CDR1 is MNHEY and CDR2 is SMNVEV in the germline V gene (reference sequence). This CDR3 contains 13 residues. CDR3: CASSFRLSDGYTF. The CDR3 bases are TGTGCCAGCAGTTTTCGTTTATCGGATGGCTACACCTTC.

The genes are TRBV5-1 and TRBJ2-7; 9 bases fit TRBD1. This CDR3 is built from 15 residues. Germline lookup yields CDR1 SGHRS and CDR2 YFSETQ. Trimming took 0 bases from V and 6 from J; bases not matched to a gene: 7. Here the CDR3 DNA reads TGCGCCAGCAGCTTGGGGGACAGGGTACCTGGCGAGCAGTACTTC. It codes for CASSLGDRVPGEQYF.

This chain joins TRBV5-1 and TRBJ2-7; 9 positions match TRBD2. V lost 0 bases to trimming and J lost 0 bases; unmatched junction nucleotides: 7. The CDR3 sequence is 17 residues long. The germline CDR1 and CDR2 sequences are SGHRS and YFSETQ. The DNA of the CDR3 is TGCGCCAGCAGCTTGGAGCGGACTAGCGCGAGCTCCTACGAGCAGTACTTC. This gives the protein CASSLERTSASSYEQYF. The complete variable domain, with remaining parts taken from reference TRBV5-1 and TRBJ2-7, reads KAGVTQTPRYLIKTRGQQVTLSCSPISGHRSVSWYQQTPGQGLQFLFEYFSETQRNKGNFPGRFSGRQFSNSRSEMNVSTLELGDSALYLCASSLERTSASSYEQYFGPGTRLTVT.

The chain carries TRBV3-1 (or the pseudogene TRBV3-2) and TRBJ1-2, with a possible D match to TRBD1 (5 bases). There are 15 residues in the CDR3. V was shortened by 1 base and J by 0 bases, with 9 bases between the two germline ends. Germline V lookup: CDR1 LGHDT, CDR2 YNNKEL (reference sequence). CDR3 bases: TGTGCCAGCAGCCAAGGGGGCGGAGCTAACTATGGCTACACCTTC. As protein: CASSQGGGANYGYTF.

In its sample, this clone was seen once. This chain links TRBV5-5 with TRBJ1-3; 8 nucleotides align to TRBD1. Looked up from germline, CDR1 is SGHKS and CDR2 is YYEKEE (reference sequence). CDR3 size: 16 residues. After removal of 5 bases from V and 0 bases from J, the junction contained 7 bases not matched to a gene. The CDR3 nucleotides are TGTGCCAGCAGTCTCGACAGGGGATTCTCTGGAAACACCATATATTTT. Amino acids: CASSLDRGFSGNTIYF.

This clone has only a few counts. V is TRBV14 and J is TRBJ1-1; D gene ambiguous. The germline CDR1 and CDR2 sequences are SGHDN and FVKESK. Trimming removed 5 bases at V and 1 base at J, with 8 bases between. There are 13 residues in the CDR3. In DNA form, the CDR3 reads TGTGCCAGCAGCGTGGCCAGGAACACTGAAGCTTTCTTT. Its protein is CASSVARNTEAFF.

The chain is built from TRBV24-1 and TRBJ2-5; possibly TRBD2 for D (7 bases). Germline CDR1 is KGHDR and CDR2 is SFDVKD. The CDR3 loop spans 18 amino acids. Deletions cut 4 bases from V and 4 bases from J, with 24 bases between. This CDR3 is CATSEGFGAGALGETQYF. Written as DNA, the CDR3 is TGTGCCACCAGTGAGGGGTTCGGGGCGGGGGCGCTAGGAGAGACCCAGTACTTC.

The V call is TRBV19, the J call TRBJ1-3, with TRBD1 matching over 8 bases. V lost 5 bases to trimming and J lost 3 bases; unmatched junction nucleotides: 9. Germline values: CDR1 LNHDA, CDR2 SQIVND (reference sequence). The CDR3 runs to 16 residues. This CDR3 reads CASSSPTGAGGNTIYF. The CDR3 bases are TGTGCCAGTAGTTCCCCGACAGGGGCGGGTGGAAACACCATATATTTT.

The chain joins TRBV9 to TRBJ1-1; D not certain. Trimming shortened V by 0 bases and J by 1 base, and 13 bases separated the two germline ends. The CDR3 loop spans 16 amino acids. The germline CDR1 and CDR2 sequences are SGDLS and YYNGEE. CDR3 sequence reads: CASSVVTAPANTEAFF. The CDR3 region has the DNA TGTGCCAGCAGCGTAGTTACAGCCCCCGCGAACACTGAAGCTTTCTTT.